This TCR beta chain was recorded in a study of T cells in Graves' hyperthyroidism and ophthalmopathy. Patients were excluded for uncontrolled infection, other autoimmune disease, pregnancy or lactation. Study findings and constraints: Patients with ophthalmopathy were separated from those with stable hyperthyroidism by a 13 V-J model.

For this clonotype: Antigen specificity is unknown.

Amplified regions were TCR beta CDR3 sequences from RNA transcripts. The HTBI primer set was used in a first-round RT-PCR of the TCR CDR3. TCRdb ran MiXCR on the multiplex PCR reads and lists one entry per CDR3 protein. The sample contains more than 350,000 distinct CDR3 sequences, roughly 15% of which appear only once. CDR3 length equals 18 residues. V lost 7 bases and J lost 1, with 25 bases in between. CDR1 is LNHDA, CDR2 SQIVND, per germline (reference sequence). This clonotype was sampled from a woman aged 60-70 years with Graves' ophthalmopathy. The chain joins TRBV19 to TRBJ1-2, with D possibly matching TRBD1 (5 bases). The sequenced sample consisted of blood. CDR3 residues: CASTMGREVRGGNYGYTF. In DNA, the CDR3 is TGTGCCAGTACCATGGGGAGGGAGGTGAGGGGAGGTAACTATGGCTACACCTTC.